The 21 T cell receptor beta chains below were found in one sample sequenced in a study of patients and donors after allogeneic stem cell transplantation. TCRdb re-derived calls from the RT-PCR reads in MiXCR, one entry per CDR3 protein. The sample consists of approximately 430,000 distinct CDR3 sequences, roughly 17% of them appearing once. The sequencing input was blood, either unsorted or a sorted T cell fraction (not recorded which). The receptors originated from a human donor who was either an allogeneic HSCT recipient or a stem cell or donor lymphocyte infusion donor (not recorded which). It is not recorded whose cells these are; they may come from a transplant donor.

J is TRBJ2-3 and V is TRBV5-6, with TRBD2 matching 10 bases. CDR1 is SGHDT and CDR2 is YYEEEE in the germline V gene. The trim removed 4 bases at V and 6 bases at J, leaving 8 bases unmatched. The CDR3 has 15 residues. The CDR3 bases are TGTGCCAGCAGCGACAATAGCGGGAGGAGGGATACGCAGTATTTT. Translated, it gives CASSDNSGRRDTQYF.

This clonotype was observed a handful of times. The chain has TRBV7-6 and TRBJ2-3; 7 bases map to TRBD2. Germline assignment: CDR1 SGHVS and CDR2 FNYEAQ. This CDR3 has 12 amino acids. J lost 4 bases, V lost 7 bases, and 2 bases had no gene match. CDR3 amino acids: CASIGLADTQYF. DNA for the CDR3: TGTGCCAGCATTGGACTAGCAGATACGCAGTATTTT.

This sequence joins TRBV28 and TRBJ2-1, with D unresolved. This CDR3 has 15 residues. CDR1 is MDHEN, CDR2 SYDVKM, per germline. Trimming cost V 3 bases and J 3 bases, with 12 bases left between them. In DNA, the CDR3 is TGTGCCAGCAGTTTCACCGTTGCCCACTACAATGAGCAGTTCTTC. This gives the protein CASSFTVAHYNEQFF.

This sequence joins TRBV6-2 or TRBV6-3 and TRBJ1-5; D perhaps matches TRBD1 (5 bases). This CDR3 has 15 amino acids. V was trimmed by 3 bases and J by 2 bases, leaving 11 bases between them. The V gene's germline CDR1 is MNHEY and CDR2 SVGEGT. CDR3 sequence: CASSYKGNGNQPQHF. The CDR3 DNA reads TGTGCCAGCAGTTATAAGGGGAATGGCAATCAGCCCCAGCATTTT.

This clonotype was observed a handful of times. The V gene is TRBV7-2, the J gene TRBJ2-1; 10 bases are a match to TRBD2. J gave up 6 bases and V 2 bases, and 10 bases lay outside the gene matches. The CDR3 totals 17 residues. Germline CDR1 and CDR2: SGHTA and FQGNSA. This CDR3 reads CASSLRGPAGGSNEQFF. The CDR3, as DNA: TGTGCCAGCAGCTTAAGGGGTCCAGCGGGAGGGAGCAATGAGCAGTTCTTC.

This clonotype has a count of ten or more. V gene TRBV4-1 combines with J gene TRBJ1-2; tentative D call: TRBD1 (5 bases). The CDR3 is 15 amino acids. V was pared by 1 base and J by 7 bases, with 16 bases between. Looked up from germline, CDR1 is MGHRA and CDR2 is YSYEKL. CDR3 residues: CASSQAPGTVAGYTF. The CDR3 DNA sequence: TGCGCCAGCAGCCAAGCCCCAGGGACCGTAGCTGGCTACACCTTC.

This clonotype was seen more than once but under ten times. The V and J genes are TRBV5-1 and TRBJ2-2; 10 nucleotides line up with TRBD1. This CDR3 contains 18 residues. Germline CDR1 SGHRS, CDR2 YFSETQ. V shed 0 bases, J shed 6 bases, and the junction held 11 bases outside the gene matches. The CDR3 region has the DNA TGCGCCAGCAGCTTGGTTTCCCCGACAGGGGGCGCCTCCGGGGAGCTGTTTTTT. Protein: CASSLVSPTGGASGELFF.

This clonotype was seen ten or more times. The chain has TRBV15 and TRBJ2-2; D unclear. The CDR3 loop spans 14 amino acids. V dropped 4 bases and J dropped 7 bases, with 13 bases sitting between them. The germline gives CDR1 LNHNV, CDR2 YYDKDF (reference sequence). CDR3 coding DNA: TGTGCCACCAGCATCCCCCGGGCTATCGGGGAGCTGTTTTTT. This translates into CATSIPRAIGELFF.

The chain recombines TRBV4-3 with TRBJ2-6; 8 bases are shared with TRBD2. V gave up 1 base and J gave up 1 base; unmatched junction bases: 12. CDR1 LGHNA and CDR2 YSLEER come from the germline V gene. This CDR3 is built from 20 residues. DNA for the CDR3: TGCGCCAGCAGCCAAGCCATCGGGGGGGCCGGGCGATCTGGGGCCAACGTCCTGACTTTC. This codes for CASSQAIGGAGRSGANVLTF.

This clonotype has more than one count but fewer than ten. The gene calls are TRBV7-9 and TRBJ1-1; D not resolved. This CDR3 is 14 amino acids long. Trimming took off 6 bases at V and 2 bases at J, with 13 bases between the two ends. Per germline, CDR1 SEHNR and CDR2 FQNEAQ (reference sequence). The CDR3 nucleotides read TGTGCCAGCAGGGCAGAGGTTCCAAACACTGAAGCTTTCTTT. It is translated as CASRAEVPNTEAFF. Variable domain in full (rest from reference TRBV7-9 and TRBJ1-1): DTGVSQNPRHKITKRGQNVTFRCDPISEHNRLYWYRQTLGQGPEFLTYFQNEAQLEKSRLLSDRFSAERPKGSFSTLEIQRTEQGDSAMYLCASRAEVPNTEAFFGQGTRLTVV.

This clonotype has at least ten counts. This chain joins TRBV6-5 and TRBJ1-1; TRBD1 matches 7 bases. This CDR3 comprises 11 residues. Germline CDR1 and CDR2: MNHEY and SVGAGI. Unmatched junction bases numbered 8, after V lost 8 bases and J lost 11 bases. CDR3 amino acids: CASGGGQRAFF. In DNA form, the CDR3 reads TGTGCCAGCGGGGGGGGACAGCGGGCTTTCTTT.

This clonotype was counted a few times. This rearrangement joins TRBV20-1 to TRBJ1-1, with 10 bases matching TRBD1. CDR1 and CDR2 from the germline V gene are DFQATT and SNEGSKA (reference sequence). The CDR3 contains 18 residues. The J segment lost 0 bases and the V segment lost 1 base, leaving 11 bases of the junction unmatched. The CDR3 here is CSARGAGQGWRMNTEAFF. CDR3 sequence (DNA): TGCAGTGCTAGAGGGGCGGGACAGGGGTGGAGGATGAACACTGAAGCTTTCTTT.

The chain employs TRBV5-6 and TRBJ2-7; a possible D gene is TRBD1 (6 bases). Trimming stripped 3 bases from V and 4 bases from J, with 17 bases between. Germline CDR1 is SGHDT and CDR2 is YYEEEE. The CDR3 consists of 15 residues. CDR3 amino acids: CASSSAGALRYEQYF. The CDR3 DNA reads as TGTGCCAGCAGCTCCGCAGGGGCCCTTAGATACGAGCAGTACTTC.

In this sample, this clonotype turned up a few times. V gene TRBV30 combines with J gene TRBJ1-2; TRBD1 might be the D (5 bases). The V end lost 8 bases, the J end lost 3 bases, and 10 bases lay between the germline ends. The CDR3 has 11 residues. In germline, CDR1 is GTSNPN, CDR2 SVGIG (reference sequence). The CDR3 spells CAGDSDYGYTF. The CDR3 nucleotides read TGTGCCGGGGACTCCGACTATGGCTACACCTTC.

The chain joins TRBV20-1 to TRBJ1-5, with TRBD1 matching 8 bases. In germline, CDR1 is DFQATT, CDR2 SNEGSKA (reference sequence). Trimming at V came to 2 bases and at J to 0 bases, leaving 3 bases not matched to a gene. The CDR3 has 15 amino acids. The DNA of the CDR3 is TGCAGTGCTAGATGGACAGGGCATAGCAATCAGCCCCAGCATTTT. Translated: CSARWTGHSNQPQHF.

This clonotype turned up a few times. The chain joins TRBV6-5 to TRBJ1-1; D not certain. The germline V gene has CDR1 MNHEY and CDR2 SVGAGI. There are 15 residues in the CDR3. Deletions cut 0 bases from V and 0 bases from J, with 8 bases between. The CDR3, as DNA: TGTGCCAGCAGTTACTCGTATCGGTTGAACACTGAAGCTTTCTTT. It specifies CASSYSYRLNTEAFF.

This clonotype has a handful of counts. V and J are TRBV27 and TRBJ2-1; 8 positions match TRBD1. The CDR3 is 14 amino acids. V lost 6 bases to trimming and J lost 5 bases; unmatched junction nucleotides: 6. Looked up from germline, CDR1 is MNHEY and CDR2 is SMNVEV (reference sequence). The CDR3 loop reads CASRDRGWHNEQFF. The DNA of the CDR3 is TGTGCCAGCAGAGACAGGGGCTGGCACAATGAGCAGTTCTTC.

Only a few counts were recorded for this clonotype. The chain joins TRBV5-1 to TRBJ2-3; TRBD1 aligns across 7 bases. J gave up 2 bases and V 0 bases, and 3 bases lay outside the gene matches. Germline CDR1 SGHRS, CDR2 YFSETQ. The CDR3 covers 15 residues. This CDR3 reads CASSLGDRYTDTQYF. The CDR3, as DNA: TGCGCCAGCAGCTTGGGGGACAGATACACAGATACGCAGTATTTT.

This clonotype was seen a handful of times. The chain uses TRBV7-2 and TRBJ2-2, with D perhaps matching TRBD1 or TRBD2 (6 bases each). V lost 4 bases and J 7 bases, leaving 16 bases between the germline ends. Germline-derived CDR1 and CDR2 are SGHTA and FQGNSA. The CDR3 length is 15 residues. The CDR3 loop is CASSSRRGSGGELFF. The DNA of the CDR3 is TGTGCCAGCAGCTCCCGGAGGGGGTCGGGCGGGGAGCTGTTTTTT. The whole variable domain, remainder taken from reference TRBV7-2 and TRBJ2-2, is GAGVSQSPSNKVTEKGKDVELRCDPISGHTALYWYRQSLGQGLEFLIYFQGNSAPDKSGLPSDRFSAERTGGSVSTLTIQRTQQEDSAVYLCASSSRRGSGGELFFGEGSRLTVL.

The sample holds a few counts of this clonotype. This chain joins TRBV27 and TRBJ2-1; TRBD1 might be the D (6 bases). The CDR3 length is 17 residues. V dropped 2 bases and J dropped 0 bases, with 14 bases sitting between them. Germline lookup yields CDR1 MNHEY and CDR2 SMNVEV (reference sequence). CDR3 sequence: CASSLNLQGSSYNEQFF. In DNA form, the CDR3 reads TGTGCCAGCAGTTTAAACCTACAGGGTAGCTCCTACAATGAGCAGTTCTTC.

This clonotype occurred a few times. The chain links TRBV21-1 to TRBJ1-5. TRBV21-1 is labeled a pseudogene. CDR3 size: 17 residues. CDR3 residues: CARPNAHLHHSNQPQHF. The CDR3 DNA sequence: TGTGCCAGACCAAACGCACACCTACATCATAGCAATCAGCCCCAGCATTTT.